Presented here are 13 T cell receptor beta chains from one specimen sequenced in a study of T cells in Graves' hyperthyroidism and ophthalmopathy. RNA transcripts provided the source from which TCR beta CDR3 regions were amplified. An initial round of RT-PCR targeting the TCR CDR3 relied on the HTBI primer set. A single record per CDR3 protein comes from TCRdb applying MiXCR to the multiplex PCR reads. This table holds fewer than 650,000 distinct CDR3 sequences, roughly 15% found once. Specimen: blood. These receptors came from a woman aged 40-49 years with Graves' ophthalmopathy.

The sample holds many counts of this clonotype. The CDR3 reads CAGFGTGQETQYF. Written as DNA, the CDR3 is TGTGCCGGGTTCGGGACAGGGCAAGAGACCCAGTACTTC. The chain is built from TRBV30 and TRBJ2-5; 9 bases are shared with TRBD1. Germline V gene sequence: CDR1 GTSNPN, CDR2 SVGIG (reference sequence). The J segment lost 2 bases and the V segment lost 8 bases, leaving 6 bases of the junction unmatched. The CDR3 has 13 residues.

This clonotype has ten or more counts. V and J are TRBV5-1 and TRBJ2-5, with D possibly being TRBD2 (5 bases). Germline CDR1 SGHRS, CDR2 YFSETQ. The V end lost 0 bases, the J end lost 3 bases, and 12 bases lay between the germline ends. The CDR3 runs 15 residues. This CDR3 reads CASSLALAEKETQYF. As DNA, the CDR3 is TGCGCCAGCAGCTTGGCCCTAGCCGAGAAAGAGACCCAGTACTTC.

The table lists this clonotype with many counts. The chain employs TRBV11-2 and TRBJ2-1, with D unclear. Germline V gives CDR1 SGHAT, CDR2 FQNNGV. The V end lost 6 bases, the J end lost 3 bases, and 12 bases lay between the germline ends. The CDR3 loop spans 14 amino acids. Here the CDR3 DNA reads TGTGCCAGCAGTTTTGACGGATTCTACAATGAGCAGTTCTTC. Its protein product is CASSFDGFYNEQFF.

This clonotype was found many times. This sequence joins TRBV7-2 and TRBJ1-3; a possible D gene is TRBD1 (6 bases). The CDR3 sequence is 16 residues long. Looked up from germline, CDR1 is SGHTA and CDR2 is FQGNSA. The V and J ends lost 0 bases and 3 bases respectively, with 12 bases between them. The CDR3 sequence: CASSLAQQGGGNTIYF. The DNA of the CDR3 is TGTGCCAGCAGCTTAGCGCAACAGGGAGGTGGAAACACCATATATTTT.

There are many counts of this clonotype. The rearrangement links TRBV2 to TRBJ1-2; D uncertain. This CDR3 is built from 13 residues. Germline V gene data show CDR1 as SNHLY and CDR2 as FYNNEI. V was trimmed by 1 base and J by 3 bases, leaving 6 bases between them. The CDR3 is CASSEGVYYGYTF. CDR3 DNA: TGTGCCAGCAGTGAAGGGGTTTACTATGGCTACACCTTC.

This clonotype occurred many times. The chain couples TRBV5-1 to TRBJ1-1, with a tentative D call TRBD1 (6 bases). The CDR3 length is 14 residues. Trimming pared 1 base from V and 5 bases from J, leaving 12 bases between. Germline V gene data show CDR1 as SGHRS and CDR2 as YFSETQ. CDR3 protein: CASSLTGWGTEAFF. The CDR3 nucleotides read TGCGCCAGCAGCTTGACAGGGTGGGGGACTGAAGCTTTCTTT.

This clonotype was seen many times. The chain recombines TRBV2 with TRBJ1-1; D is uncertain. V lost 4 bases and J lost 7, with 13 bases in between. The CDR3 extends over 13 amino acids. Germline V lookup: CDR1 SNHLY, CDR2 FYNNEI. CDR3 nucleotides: TGTGCCAGCAGTGGTAGTGCGGAGATTGAAGCTTTCTTT. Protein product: CASSGSAEIEAFF.

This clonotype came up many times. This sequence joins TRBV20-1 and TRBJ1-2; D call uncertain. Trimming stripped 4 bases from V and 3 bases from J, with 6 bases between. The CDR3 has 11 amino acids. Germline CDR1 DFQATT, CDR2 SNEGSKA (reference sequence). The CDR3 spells CSAKHDYGYTF. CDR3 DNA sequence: TGCAGTGCTAAGCACGACTATGGCTACACCTTC.

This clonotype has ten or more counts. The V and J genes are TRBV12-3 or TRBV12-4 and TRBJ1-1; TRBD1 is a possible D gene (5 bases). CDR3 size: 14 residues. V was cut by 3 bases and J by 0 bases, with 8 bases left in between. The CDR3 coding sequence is TGTGCCAGCAGTTTCTCACAGGTGAACACTGAAGCTTTCTTT. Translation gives CASSFSQVNTEAFF.

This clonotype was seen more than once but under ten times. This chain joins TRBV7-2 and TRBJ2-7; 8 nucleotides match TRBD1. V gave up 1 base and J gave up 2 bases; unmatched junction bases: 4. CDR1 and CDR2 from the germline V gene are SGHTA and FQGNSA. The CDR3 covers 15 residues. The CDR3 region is CASSLEQGAAYEQYF. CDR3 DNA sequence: TGTGCCAGCAGCTTAGAGCAGGGGGCCGCCTACGAGCAGTACTTC.

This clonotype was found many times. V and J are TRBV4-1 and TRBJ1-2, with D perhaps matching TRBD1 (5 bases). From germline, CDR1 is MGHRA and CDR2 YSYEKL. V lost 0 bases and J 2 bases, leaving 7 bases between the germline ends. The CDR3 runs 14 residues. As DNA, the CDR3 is TGCGCCAGCAGCCAAGACAGGGTGAACTATGGCTACACCTTC. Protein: CASSQDRVNYGYTF.

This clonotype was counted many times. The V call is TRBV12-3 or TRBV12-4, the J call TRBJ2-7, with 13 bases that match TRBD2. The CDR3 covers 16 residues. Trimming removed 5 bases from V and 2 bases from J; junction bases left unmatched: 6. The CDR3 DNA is TGTGCCAGCAGTATGGGGACTAGCGGGATACCCTACGAGCAGTACTTC. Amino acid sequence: CASSMGTSGIPYEQYF.

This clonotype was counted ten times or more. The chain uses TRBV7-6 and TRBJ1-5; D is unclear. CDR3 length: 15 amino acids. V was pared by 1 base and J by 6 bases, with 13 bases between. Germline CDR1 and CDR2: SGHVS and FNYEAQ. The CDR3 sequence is CASSLGKGRSQPQHF. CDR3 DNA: TGTGCCAGCAGCTTAGGAAAGGGTAGGTCTCAGCCCCAGCATTTT.